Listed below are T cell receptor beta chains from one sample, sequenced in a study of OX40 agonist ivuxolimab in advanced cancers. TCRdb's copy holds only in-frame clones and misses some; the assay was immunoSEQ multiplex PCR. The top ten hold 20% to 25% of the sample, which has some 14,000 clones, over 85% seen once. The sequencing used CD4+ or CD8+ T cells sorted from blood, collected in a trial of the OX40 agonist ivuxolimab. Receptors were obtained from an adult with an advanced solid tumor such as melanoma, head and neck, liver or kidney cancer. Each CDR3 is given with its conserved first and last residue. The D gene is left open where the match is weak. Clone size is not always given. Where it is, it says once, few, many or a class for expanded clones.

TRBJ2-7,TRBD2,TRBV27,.,CASSLRGGTYEQYF,TGTGCCAGCAGTTTACGGGGGGGTACCTACGAGCAGTACTTC
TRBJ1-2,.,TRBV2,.,CASSDWQADGYTF,TGTGCCAGCAGTGACTGGCAGGCGGACGGCTACACCTTC
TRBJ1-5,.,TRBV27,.,CASAPGLYQPQHF,TGTGCCAGCGCTCCTGGGCTCTATCAGCCCCAGCATTTT
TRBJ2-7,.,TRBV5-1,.,CASSLNSYEQYF,TGCGCCAGCAGCCTGAACAGCTACGAGCAGTACTTC
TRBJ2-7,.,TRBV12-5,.,CASALSYEQYF,TGTGCTAGTGCCCTTTCCTACGAGCAGTACTTC
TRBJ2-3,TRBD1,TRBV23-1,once,CASSQLIQGANTDTQYF,TGCGCCAGCAGTCAATTAATACAGGGGGCGAACACAGATACGCAGTATTTT
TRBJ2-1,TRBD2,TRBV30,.,CAWRLAGASDNEQFF,TGTGCCTGGAGACTAGCGGGAGCTTCTGACAATGAGCAGTTCTTC
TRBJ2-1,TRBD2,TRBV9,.,CASSPWTSLGEQFF,TGTGCCAGCAGCCCCTGGACTAGCCTGGGTGAGCAGTTCTTC
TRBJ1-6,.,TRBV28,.,CASSLNWVRSPLHF,TGTGCCAGCAGTTTAAATTGGGTTCGTTCACCCCTCCACTTT
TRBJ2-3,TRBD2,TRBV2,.,CASSGGRATDTQYF,TGTGCCAGCAGTGGCGGGAGAGCGACAGATACGCAGTATTTT
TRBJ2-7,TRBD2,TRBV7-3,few,CASSLTSGHHEQYF,TGTGCCAGCAGCTTAACTAGCGGGCACCACGAGCAGTACTTC
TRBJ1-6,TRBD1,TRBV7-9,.,CASRPDRGNSPLHF,TGTGCCAGCAGACCCGACAGGGGAAATTCACCCCTCCACTTT
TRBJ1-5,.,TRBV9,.,CASSVGNNQPQHF,TGTGCCAGCAGCGTAGGTAACAATCAGCCCCAGCATTTT
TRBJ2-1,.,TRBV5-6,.,CASSVLGAYNEQFF,TGTGCCAGCAGCGTCCTTGGGGCGTACAATGAGCAGTTCTTC
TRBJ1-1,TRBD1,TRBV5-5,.,CASSQGQINTEAFF,TGTGCCAGCAGCCAGGGACAGATAAACACTGAAGCTTTCTTT
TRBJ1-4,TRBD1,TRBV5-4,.,CASSPPPGQDNEKLFF,TGTGCCAGCAGCCCTCCACCGGGACAGGATAATGAAAAACTGTTTTTT
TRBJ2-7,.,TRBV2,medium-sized,CASSEGDYEQYF,TGTGCCAGCAGTGAAGGGGACTACGAGCAGTACTTC
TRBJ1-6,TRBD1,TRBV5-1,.,CASSPDRSSYNSPLHF,TGCGCCAGCAGCCCGGACAGGAGCTCCTATAATTCACCCCTCCACTTT
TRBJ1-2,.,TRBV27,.,CASSLSIGGYGYTF,TGTGCCAGCAGTTTATCGATAGGGGGCTATGGCTACACCTTC
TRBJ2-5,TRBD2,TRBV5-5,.,CASGPSGVQETQYF,TGTGCCAGCGGACCAAGCGGGGTCCAAGAGACCCAGTACTTC
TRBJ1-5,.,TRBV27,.,CASSLRGGNQPQHF,TGTGCCAGCAGTTTGAGGGGTGGGAATCAGCCCCAGCATTTT
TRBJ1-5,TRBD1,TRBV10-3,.,CATRTGEINQPQHF,TGTGCCACCAGGACAGGGGAGATCAATCAGCCCCAGCATTTT
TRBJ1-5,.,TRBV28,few,CASSSMPNQPQHF,TGTGCCAGCAGTTCCATGCCGAATCAGCCCCAGCATTTT
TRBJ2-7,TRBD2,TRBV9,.,CASSRGGENEQYF,TGTGCCAGCAGCCGTGGGGGGGAAAACGAGCAGTACTTC
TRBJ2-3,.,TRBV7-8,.,CASSPHYSSTDTQYF,TGTGCCAGCAGCCCCCATTACTCTAGCACAGATACGCAGTATTTT
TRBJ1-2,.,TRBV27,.,CASSFGGGGDGYTF,TGTGCCAGCAGTTTTGGGGGCGGAGGCGATGGCTACACCTTC
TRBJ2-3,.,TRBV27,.,CASSINTDTQYF,TGTGCCAGCAGCATAAACACAGATACGCAGTATTTT
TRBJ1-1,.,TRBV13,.,CASSPPLGRGDTEAFF,TGTGCCAGCAGCCCTCCCCTCGGCAGGGGCGACACTGAAGCTTTCTTT
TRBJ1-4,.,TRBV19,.,CASSAPGEKLFF,TGTGCCAGTAGTGCGCCGGGAGAAAAACTGTTTTTT
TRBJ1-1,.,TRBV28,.,CASSFLTGGTEAFF,TGTGCCAGCAGTTTCTTGACCGGGGGGACTGAAGCTTTCTTT
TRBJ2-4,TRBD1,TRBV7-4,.,CASSQIFGTVTIQYF,TGTGCCAGCAGCCAGATCTTCGGGACAGTCACCATTCAGTACTTC
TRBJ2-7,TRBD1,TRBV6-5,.,CASSKTGQSYEQYF,TGTGCCAGCAGTAAAACGGGACAGTCGTACGAGCAGTACTTC
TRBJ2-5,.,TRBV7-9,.,CASSTRQGGGRSGPQYF,TGTGCCAGCAGCACTCGACAGGGTGGGGGGAGAAGTGGACCCCAGTACTTC
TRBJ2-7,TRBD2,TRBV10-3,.,CAIRERQGQLAGENEQYF,TGTGCCATCAGGGAAAGACAGGGACAATTAGCGGGGGAAAACGAGCAGTACTTC
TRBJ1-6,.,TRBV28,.,CASSLQGGKDNSPLHF,TGTGCCAGCAGCCTACAGGGTGGAAAGGATAATTCACCCCTCCACTTT
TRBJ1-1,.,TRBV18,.,CASSPDRINTEAFF,TGTGCCAGCTCACCTGACAGGATCAACACTGAAGCTTTCTTT
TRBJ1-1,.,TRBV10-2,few,CASSVHSEAFF,TGCGCCAGCAGTGTTCACAGTGAAGCTTTCTTT